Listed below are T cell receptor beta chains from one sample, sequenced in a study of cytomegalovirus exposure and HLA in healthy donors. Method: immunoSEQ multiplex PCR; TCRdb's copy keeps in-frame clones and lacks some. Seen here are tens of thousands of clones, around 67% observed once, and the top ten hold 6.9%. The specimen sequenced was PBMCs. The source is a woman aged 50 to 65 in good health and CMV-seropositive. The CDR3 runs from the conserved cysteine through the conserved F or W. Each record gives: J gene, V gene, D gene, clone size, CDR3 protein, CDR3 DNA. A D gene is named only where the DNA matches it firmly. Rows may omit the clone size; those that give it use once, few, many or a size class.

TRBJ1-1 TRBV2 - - CATTMHGIPEGAFF TGTGCCACTACGATGCACGGGATCCCCGAGGGAGCTTTCTTT
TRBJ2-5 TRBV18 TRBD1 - CASSPFGQGQETQYF TGTGCCAGCTCACCATTTGGACAGGGCCAAGAGACCCAGTACTTC
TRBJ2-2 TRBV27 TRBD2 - CASRLGGAVTGELFF TGTGCCAGCCGACTCGGGGGGGCGGTCACCGGGGAGCTGTTTTTT
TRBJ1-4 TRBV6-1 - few CASSVKPENEKLFF TGTGCCAGCAGTGTAAAGCCCGAGAATGAAAAACTGTTTTTT
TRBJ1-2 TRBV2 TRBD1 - CASWDRTNYGYTF TGTGCCAGCTGGGACAGAACTAACTATGGCTACACCTTC
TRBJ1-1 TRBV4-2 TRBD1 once CASSQKDRQNTEAFF TGTGCCAGCAGCCAAAAGGACAGGCAAAACACTGAAGCTTTCTTT
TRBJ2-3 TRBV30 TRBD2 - CAWSPLGTSGTDTQYF TGTGCCTGGAGTCCCCTAGGGACTAGCGGAACAGATACGCAGTATTTT
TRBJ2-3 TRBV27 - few CASSFSRLDTQYF TGTGCCAGCAGTTTCTCCAGGCTAGATACGCAGTATTTT
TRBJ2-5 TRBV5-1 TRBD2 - CVSSSELAGLGETQYF TGCGTCAGCAGCTCAGAGCTAGCGGGGTTGGGCGAGACCCAGTACTTC
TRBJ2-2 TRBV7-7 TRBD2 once CASSRGAGELFF TGTGCTAGCAGCCGGGGGGCCGGGGAGCTGTTTTTT
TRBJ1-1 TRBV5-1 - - CASSLGQMNTEAFF TGCGCCAGCAGCTTGGGGCAGATGAACACTGAAGCTTTCTTT
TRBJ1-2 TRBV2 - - CASRLPRRDYGYTF TGTGCCAGCAGACTTCCTCGACGGGACTATGGCTACACCTTC
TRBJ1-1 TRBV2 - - CAIPSLGGENTEAFF TGTGCCATTCCATCCCTCGGGGGAGAGAACACTGAAGCTTTCTTT
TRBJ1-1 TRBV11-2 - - CASSSGIQSANGAFF TGTGCCAGCAGCTCAGGAATACAATCGGCTAATGGCGCTTTCTTT
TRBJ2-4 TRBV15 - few CATSRGGGWREQYF TGTGCCACCAGCAGAGGGGGAGGTTGGAGGGAACAGTACTTC
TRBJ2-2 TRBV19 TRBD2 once CASRQRGNTGELFF TGTGCCAGTAGGCAGCGGGGGAACACCGGGGAGCTGTTTTTT
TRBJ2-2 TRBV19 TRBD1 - CATFLGRDRDATGELFF TGTGCCACCTTCTTAGGGAGGGACAGGGACGCCACCGGGGAGCTGTTTTTT
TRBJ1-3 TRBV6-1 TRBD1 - CAGGQGASGNTIYF TGTGCCGGCGGACAGGGGGCAAGTGGAAACACCATATATTTT
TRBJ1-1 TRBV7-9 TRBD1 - CASSVGAGQGVPWAFF TGTGCCAGCAGCGTGGGGGCGGGACAGGGGGTTCCGTGGGCTTTCTTT
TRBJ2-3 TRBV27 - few CASSFRRGSTDTQYF TGTGCCAGCAGTTTCCGTCGGGGGAGCACAGATACGCAGTATTTT
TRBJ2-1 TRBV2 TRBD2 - CASKSTGLAGDGQFF TGTGCCAGCAAAAGTACGGGACTAGCGGGGGATGGGCAGTTCTTC
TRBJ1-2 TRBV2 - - CASSLTGGYGYTF TGTGCCAGCAGTTTGACGGGGGGCTATGGCTACACCTTC
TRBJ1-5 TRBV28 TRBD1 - CAGQGANQPQHF TGTGCCGGACAGGGGGCTAATCAGCCCCAGCATTTT
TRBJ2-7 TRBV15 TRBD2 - CATSSAAGGGEQYF TGTGCCACCAGCAGCGCAGCGGGGGGCGGCGAGCAGTACTTC
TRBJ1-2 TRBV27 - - CASSFGGGYGYTF TGTGCCAGCAGTTTCGGGGGTGGGTATGGCTACACCTTC
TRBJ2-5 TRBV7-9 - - CASSNFWSLETQYF TGTGCCAGCAGCAACTTCTGGAGTTTGGAGACCCAGTACTTC
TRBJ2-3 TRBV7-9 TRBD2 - CSSSSRLLAGSSDTQYF TGTTCCAGCAGCTCTCGATTACTAGCGGGGTCTTCAGATACGCAGTATTTT
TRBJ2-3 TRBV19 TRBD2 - CASSIPSGGAKDTQYF TGTGCCAGTAGTATACCCAGCGGGGGGGCCAAAGATACGCAGTATTTT
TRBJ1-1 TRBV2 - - CASPGDTEAFF TGTGCCAGTCCAGGGGATACTGAAGCTTTCTTT
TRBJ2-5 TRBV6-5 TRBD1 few CASSLTGIGETQYF TGTGCCAGCAGCCTGACAGGGATTGGAGAGACCCAGTACTTC
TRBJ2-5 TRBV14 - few CASSQERGGTAQETQYF TGTGCCAGCAGCCAAGAGAGAGGCGGCACCGCACAAGAGACCCAGTACTTC
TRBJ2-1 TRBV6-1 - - CASSGGGARYNEQFF TGTGCCAGCAGTGGGGGCGGGGCGAGATACAATGAGCAGTTCTTC
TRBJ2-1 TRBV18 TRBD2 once CASSPPWGGGANEQFF TGTGCCAGCTCACCACCGTGGGGCGGGGGAGCAAATGAGCAGTTCTTC
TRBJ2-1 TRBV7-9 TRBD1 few CSSADRRDRGNNEQFF TGTTCCAGCGCCGACCGTCGGGACAGGGGCAACAATGAGCAGTTCTTC
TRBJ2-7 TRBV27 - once CASSLSRVLLGDEQYF TGTGCCAGCAGTTTATCTCGCGTGCTCCTTGGTGACGAGCAGTACTTC
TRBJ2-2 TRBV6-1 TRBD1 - CASSPRDRYTGELFF TGTGCCAGCAGTCCTAGGGACAGATACACCGGGGAGCTGTTTTTT
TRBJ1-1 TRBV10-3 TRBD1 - CAISISPGQGADEAFF TGTGCCATCAGTATCTCGCCGGGACAGGGGGCCGATGAAGCTTTCTTT
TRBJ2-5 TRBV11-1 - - CASSLYRRETQYF TGTGCCAGCAGCTTATATCGGCGGGAGACCCAGTACTTC
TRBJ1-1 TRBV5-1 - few CARSLGQWNTEAFF TGCGCCAGGAGCCTTGGGCAGTGGAACACTGAAGCTTTCTTT
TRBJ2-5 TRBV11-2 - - CASSLDLRRDQTQYF TGTGCCAGCAGCTTAGATCTAAGGAGGGATCAGACCCAGTACTTC
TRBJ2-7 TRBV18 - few CASSPSLVRGKNEQYF TGTGCCAGCTCACCAAGTTTAGTCAGGGGAAAGAACGAGCAGTACTTC
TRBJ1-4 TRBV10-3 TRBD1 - CAISPADRVGEKLFF TGTGCCATCAGTCCCGCCGACAGGGTTGGTGAAAAACTGTTTTTT
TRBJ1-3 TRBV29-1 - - CSVAKEAGNTIYF TGCAGCGTCGCCAAGGAGGCTGGAAACACCATATATTTT
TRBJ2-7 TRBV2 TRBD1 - CASSEETGENEQYF TGTGCCAGCAGTGAGGAGACAGGGGAAAACGAGCAGTACTTC
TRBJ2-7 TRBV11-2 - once CASSLGTDYEQYF TGTGCCAGCAGCTTAGGGACAGACTACGAGCAGTACTTC
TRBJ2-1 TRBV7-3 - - CASSLAGGSNEQFF TGTGCCAGCAGCTTAGCAGGGGGGAGCAATGAGCAGTTCTTC